The present TCR beta chain was sequenced within a study of T-cell reconstitution after alpha-beta-depleted transplantation in children (dated by TCRdb to the mid-2010s). Regarding the complete study: The study quantitatively tracked T-cell immune reconstitution after TCRalphabeta/CD19-depleted allogeneic hematopoietic cell transplantation in children using TCR repertoire profiling.

This clonotype was recorded at least ten times. What this receptor recognizes is not known. No much larger clonotype is one base removed from it; base qualities were not supplied. The sample's treatment or condition label is to be understood as: allogeneic hematopoietic cell transplantation with graft depleted of TCRalphabeta T cells and CD19 B cells. TCRalphabeta/CD19-depleted allogeneic hematopoietic cell grafts were given to the transplant recipients, all of whom were children. Beyond this particular receptor, the publication reports: In some patients, the high TCRbeta diversity seen at day 60 was put down to recipient T cells and intrathymic progenitors that had survived conditioning. Over subsequent months, a decline in hyperexpanded clone frequencies was noted, and after one year, T-cell counts and TCRbeta diversity were mostly ascribed to newly produced T cells. About two months after transplant, the apparently early recovery of alphabetaT-cell counts reportedly depended on just several hundred clones that had expanded rapidly and came from non-depleted graft cells.

Library creation used PCR. The sequencer was an Illumina HiSeq 2500. Molecular barcoding was employed in the preparation of TCR libraries, with unique molecular identifiers being used to normalize TCRbeta repertoire quantification. TCRdb applied fastp at Q25 and MiXCR to the public reads, then kept only in-frame beta chains. Rows are combined by CDR3 protein, so each entry shows the most common genes and DNA. The sample records about 110,000 distinct CDR3 sequences, about 6% of which are singletons. The top ten clones comprise approximately 25% of the sample. The TCR sequence derives from a male patient aged 2-9 years who had a stem cell transplant for acute lymphoblastic leukemia, so the T cells may come from the graft donor. Sequenced here: PBMCs, mostly from graft donor cells, sampled 360 days after TCRalphabeta/CD19-depleted stem cell transplant.

DNA sequence: TGTGCCAGCAGCCAGGGGACAGGGTACACTGAAGCTTTCTTT. Translated, it gives CASSQGTGYTEAFF. This sequence uses TRBV14 and TRBJ1-1, and 9 bases in between align with TRBD1. V trim: 3 bases; J trim: 3 bases; unmatched bases: 2. The germline V gene encodes CDR1 SGHDN and CDR2 FVKESK. From its cysteine to its phenylalanine, the CDR3 spans 14 amino acids. Here the CDR3 DNA is all that survives: 42 bases in frame from base 1.